The source of this T cell receptor (beta chain) is a study of T cell repertoires in cytomegalovirus infection. Study-level background: Public TCR beta signatures marked donors with CMV infection and the matching HLA.

In the case of this clonotype: What it binds is not known.

Per the germline V gene, CDR1 is SGHAT and CDR2 is FQNNGV. Trimming removed 4 bases from V and 1 base from J; junction bases left unmatched: 1. The CDR3 contains 15 residues. TCRdb reanalysed the reads using MiXCR and keeps one entry per CDR3 protein. Found here are around 300,000 distinct CDR3 sequences, about 20% of them singletons; the top ten hold roughly 19%. The TCR sequence derives from a human donor in good health (CMV status not recorded). Some clones in this sample may be carry-over from other donors' samples. V usage is TRBV11-2 and J usage is TRBJ2-6; 7 positions agree with TRBD2. The sample here was cultured PBMCs, taken from culture after CMV antigen stimulation. This CDR3 reads CASSWGGSGANVLTF. The CDR3 region has the DNA TGTGCCAGCAGCTGGGGGGGGTCTGGGGCCAACGTCCTGACTTTC.